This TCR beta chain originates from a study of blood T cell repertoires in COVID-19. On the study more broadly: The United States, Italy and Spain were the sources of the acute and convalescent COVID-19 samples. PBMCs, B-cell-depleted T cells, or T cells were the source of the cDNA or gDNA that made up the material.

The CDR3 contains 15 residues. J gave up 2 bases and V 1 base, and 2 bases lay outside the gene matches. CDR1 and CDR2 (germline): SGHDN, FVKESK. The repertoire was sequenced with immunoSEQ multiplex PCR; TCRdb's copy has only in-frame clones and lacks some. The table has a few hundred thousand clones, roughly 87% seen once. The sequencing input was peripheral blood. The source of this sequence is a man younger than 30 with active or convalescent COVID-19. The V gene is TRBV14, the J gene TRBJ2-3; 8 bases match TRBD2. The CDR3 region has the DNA TGTGCCAGCAGCCAAGGACTAGCGATCACAGATACGCAGTATTTT. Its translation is CASSQGLAITDTQYF.